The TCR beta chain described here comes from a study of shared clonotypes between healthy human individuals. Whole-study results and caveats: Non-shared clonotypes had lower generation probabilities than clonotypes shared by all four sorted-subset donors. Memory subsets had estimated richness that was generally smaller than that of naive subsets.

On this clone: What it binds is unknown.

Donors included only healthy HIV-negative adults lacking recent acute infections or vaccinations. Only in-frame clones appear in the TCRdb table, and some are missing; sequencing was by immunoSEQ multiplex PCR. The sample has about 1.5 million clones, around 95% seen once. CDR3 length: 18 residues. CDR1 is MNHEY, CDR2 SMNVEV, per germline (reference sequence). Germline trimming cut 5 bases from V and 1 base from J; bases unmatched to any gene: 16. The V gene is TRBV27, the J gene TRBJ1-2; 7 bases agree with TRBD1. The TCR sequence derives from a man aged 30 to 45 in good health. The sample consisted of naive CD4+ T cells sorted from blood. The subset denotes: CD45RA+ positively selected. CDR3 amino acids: CASSPRQGNMLGNYGYTF. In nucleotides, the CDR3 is TGTGCCAGCAGTCCCCGACAGGGCAATATGCTGGGTAACTATGGCTACACCTTC.